Each of the 32 T cell receptor beta chains below was sequenced from the same sample in a study of cytomegalovirus exposure and HLA in healthy donors. The protocol was immunoSEQ multiplex PCR, while the TCRdb copy is restricted to in-frame clones and leaves out a portion. The sample lists under 150,000 clones; more than 85% were seen once. Sequenced sample: PBMCs. The source is a young man in good health and CMV-seronegative.

The chain has TRBV7-9 and TRBJ2-1, with 8 bases aligning to TRBD2. The germline gives CDR1 SEHNR, CDR2 FQNEAQ (reference sequence). The CDR3 sequence is 15 residues long. J gave up 5 bases and V 1 base, and 4 bases lay outside the gene matches. The CDR3 DNA is TGTGCCAGCAGCTTAGAGACTAGCGACCACAATGAGCAGTTCTTC. It translates to CASSLETSDHNEQFF.

The chain employs TRBV10-2 and TRBJ2-7; the D gene is possibly TRBD2 (6 bases). Trimming removed 6 bases from V and 2 bases from J, with 14 bases in between. Germline CDR1 is WSHSY and CDR2 is SAAADI. This CDR3 has 14 amino acids. The CDR3 sequence is CASRKAGSTYEQYF. CDR3 sequence (DNA): TGCGCCAGCAGGAAGGCGGGGAGTACCTACGAGCAGTACTTC.

This clone was detected once. The chain links TRBV29-1 to TRBJ1-2; a weak D match, TRBD1 (6 bases). The germline V and J ends were trimmed by 6 bases and 1 base, with 15 bases remaining between them. The CDR3 spans 14 residues. Germline lookup yields CDR1 SQVTM and CDR2 ANQGSEA. The CDR3 bases are TGCAGCGTCGCGACAGTCAGGGGTAACTATGGCTACACCTTC. Its protein is CSVATVRGNYGYTF.

The V and J genes are TRBV27 and TRBJ1-2; 7 bases are a match to TRBD1. This CDR3 has 14 amino acids. Germline V gene sequence: CDR1 MNHEY, CDR2 SMNVEV (reference sequence). With 3 bases clipped from V and 2 bases from J, the junction kept 3 bases outside the gene matches. CDR3 sequence (DNA): TGTGCCAGCAGTTTCTTGACAGGGAACTATGGCTACACCTTC. Its translation: CASSFLTGNYGYTF.

The V and J genes are TRBV9 and TRBJ2-1; 12 bases align to TRBD2. The CDR3 runs to 16 residues. Germline V gene data show CDR1 as SGDLS and CDR2 as YYNGEE. Trimming at V came to 4 bases and at J to 6 bases, leaving 8 bases not matched to a gene. The CDR3 spells CASSSHGLAGSNEQFF. CDR3 coding DNA: TGTGCCAGCAGCTCACATGGACTAGCGGGGTCCAATGAGCAGTTCTTC.

This chain connects TRBV12-5 to TRBJ1-5; possible D gene TRBD1, 6 bases. In germline, CDR1 is LGHNT, CDR2 FRNRAP. Deletions cut 6 bases from V and 6 bases from J, with 15 bases between. This CDR3 has 14 amino acids. The CDR3 DNA sequence: TGTGCTAGTGGCCACAGGGACGGGGTTCAGCCCCAGCATTTT. This gives the protein CASGHRDGVQPQHF.

This clone appeared a single time. This chain links TRBV7-7 with TRBJ2-3, with TRBD2 as a possible D gene (5 bases). The ends were cut back, 5 bases at V and 0 bases at J, with 18 bases in the middle. Per the germline V gene, CDR1 is SSHAT and CDR2 is FNYEAQ (reference sequence). There are 17 residues in the CDR3. Here the CDR3 DNA reads TGTGCCAGCAGCAACAACCCCATGGGCGGGAGCACAGATACGCAGTATTTT. Translated, it gives CASSNNPMGGSTDTQYF.

V is TRBV30 and J is TRBJ2-1; 9 bases fit TRBD2. Germline CDR1 GTSNPN, CDR2 SVGIG (reference sequence). The CDR3 is 16 residues long. The junction had 11 bases not matched to a gene; V was cut back by 2 bases and J by 6 bases. This CDR3 reads CAWSSGSGRMGNEQFF. The CDR3 region has the DNA TGTGCCTGGAGTTCGGGAAGCGGGAGGATGGGCAATGAGCAGTTCTTC.

The chain has TRBV10-2 and TRBJ1-3; 8 bases are shared with TRBD1. Trimming took 8 bases from V and 3 from J; bases not matched to a gene: 6. This CDR3 region has 14 residues. Germline V CDR1 and CDR2: WSHSY, SAAADI. The CDR3 coding sequence is TGCGCCAGCTCCTACGACAGGGGTGGAAACACCATATATTTT. Its translation is CASSYDRGGNTIYF.

The chain joins TRBV27 to TRBJ2-1; 11 bases agree with TRBD2. The CDR3 is 18 residues long. Germline CDR1 reads MNHEY; CDR2 reads SMNVEV (reference sequence). The V and J ends lost 4 bases and 3 bases, in that order; junction bases with no gene match: 11. CDR3 DNA sequence: TGTGCCAGCAGTTCCCCGGGACTAGCGGCCGAGAACTACAATGAGCAGTTCTTC. As protein: CASSSPGLAAENYNEQFF.

This chain joins TRBV5-1 and TRBJ2-1; D is possibly TRBD2 (6 bases). The CDR3 has 14 amino acids. Germline V CDR1 and CDR2: SGHRS, YFSETQ. V lost 0 bases and J lost 7, with 11 bases in between. Here the CDR3 DNA reads TGCGCCAGCAGCTTGGCCTTAGGAGGGAATGAGCAGTTCTTC. Translated: CASSLALGGNEQFF.

This rearrangement joins TRBV7-9 to TRBJ2-1; possibly TRBD2 for D (6 bases). CDR1 is SEHNR and CDR2 is FQNEAQ in the germline V gene (reference sequence). The CDR3 loop spans 12 amino acids. Trimming shortened V by 1 base and J by 11 bases, and 9 bases separated the two germline ends. DNA of the CDR3: TGTGCCAGCAGCTTAGGTGGGGGGAAGCAGTTCTTC. It is translated as CASSLGGGKQFF.

The rearrangement uses TRBV5-1 and TRBJ1-6, with 8 bases matching TRBD1. Losses at the gene ends were 2 bases for V and 8 bases for J; bases not matched to a gene: 6. Germline V CDR1 and CDR2: SGHRS, YFSETQ. This CDR3 region has 15 residues. The CDR3, as DNA: TGCGCCAGCAGCTTCAACAGGGGGGAATATTCACCCCTCCACTTT. Protein product: CASSFNRGEYSPLHF.

The chain recombines TRBV7-2 with TRBJ1-1; D is ambiguous. V lost 6 bases and J 0 bases, leaving 11 bases between the germline ends. Germline CDR1 is SGHTA and CDR2 is FQGNSA. CDR3 size: 14 residues. The CDR3 protein is CASSPTSVNTEAFF. CDR3 in DNA: TGTGCCAGCAGTCCCACCTCAGTGAACACTGAAGCTTTCTTT.

This clone was counted a few times. The chain combines TRBV7-9 with TRBJ2-7, with D maybe TRBD1 (5 bases). Germline values: CDR1 SEHNR, CDR2 FQNEAQ (reference sequence). Trimming stripped 5 bases from V and 3 bases from J, with 8 bases between. This CDR3 has 12 amino acids. Written as DNA, the CDR3 is TGTGCCAGCAGCAGGACACTCTACGAGCAGTACTTC. Its translation: CASSRTLYEQYF.

This chain joins TRBV30 and TRBJ2-7; no clear D. V shed 3 bases and J shed 8 bases, with 17 bases lying between them. Germline V CDR1 and CDR2: GTSNPN, SVGIG (reference sequence). The CDR3 contains 13 residues. DNA of the CDR3: TGTGCCTGGAGATCGTGGCTTTTTACCAAGCAGTACTTC. Translation gives CAWRSWLFTKQYF.

This chain joins TRBV11-2 and TRBJ2-7; TRBD1 agrees at 9 bases. Looked up from germline, CDR1 is SGHAT and CDR2 is FQNNGV. Trimming took 4 bases from V and 6 from J; bases not matched to a gene: 10. The CDR3 is 15 amino acids. The CDR3 nucleotides read TGTGCCAGCAGCTCCGGGACAGGGCCATCCGGCGAGCAGTACGTC. This encodes CASSSGTGPSGEQYV.

The chain recombines TRBV6-5 with TRBJ1-1; 7 bases match TRBD1. The germline gives CDR1 MNHEY, CDR2 SVGAGI. CDR3 length: 12 amino acids. V shed 5 bases and J 6 bases; nucleotides not matched to a gene: 3. The CDR3 is CASSHGTAEAFF. For the CDR3, the DNA is TGTGCCAGCAGTCACGGGACAGCTGAAGCTTTCTTT.

The chain carries TRBV15 and TRBJ1-2; 7 nucleotides align to TRBD1. The V gene's germline CDR1 is LNHNV and CDR2 YYDKDF (reference sequence). The CDR3 consists of 17 residues. The junction had 14 bases not matched to a gene; V was cut back by 0 bases and J by 7 bases. Here the CDR3 DNA reads TGTGCCACCAGCAGAGAGCCCCCCGGTAGGGGGCATGGTGGCTACACCTTC. Protein product: CATSREPPGRGHGGYTF.

V is TRBV2 and J is TRBJ2-2, with D possibly being TRBD1 (6 bases). V lost 6 bases and J lost 2, with 7 bases in between. The CDR3 contains 13 residues. Germline V gene lookup returns CDR1 SNHLY and CDR2 FYNNEI. The CDR3 DNA reads TGTGCCAGCAGGACAGGCAACACCGGGGAGCTGTTTTTT. This encodes CASRTGNTGELFF.

The chain uses TRBV5-6 and TRBJ2-7; TRBD2 might be the D (5 bases). CDR3 length: 11 amino acids. Germline V gene lookup returns CDR1 SGHDT and CDR2 YYEEEE. V gave up 3 bases and J gave up 5 bases, with 6 bases separating them. The CDR3 bases are TGTGCCAGCAGCTGGGGAGACGAGCAGTACGTC. Translated: CASSWGDEQYV.

This rearrangement joins TRBV19 to TRBJ2-1, with 8 nucleotides matching TRBD1. Germline CDR1 is LNHDA and CDR2 is SQIVND (reference sequence). The CDR3 runs to 16 residues. J was trimmed by 4 bases and V by 2 bases; bases with no gene match: 7. The CDR3 is CASSIRGTGIYNEQFF. CDR3 nucleotide sequence: TGTGCCAGTAGTATAAGGGGGACAGGCATTTACAATGAGCAGTTCTTC.

The chain joins TRBV6-1 to TRBJ2-7; TRBD1 agrees at 7 bases. Germline loops: CDR1 MNHNS, CDR2 SASEGT. This CDR3 region has 14 residues. The V segment lost 2 bases and the J segment 7 bases; nucleotides outside the gene matches: 8. The CDR3 coding sequence is TGTGCCAGCAGTGAAACGAGACAGGGCGGGGAGCAGTACGTC. Its protein is CASSETRQGGEQYV.

In its sample, this clone was seen once. J is TRBJ1-1 and V is TRBV7-3; D gene uncertain. CDR3 length: 15 amino acids. The ends were cut back, 4 bases at V and 4 bases at J, with 16 bases in the middle. Looked up from germline, CDR1 is SGHTA and CDR2 is FQGTGA. The CDR3 here is CASSSPPVTGTEAFF. DNA of the CDR3: TGTGCCAGCAGCTCTCCCCCCGTTACGGGCACTGAAGCTTTCTTT.

The chain uses TRBV5-6 and TRBJ2-7; 7 bases fit TRBD1. The V and J ends lost 6 bases and 5 bases, in that order; junction bases with no gene match: 14. The CDR3 sequence is 15 residues long. From germline, CDR1 is SGHDT and CDR2 YYEEEE. CDR3 amino acids: CASILRRRGKNEQYF. CDR3 DNA: TGTGCCAGCATTCTACGGCGCAGGGGGAAGAACGAGCAGTACTTC.

This chain joins TRBV7-8 and TRBJ1-1; tentative D call: TRBD1 (6 bases). With 2 bases removed from V and 4 bases from J, the gap between germline ends came to 11 bases. The CDR3 sequence is 14 residues long. Germline V CDR1 and CDR2: SGHVS, FQNEAQ. CDR3: CASSLNRASTEAFF. CDR3 coding DNA: TGTGCCAGCAGCTTAAACAGGGCCTCCACTGAAGCTTTCTTT.

V usage is TRBV6-5 and J usage is TRBJ2-3; 8 nucleotides agree with TRBD1. The CDR3 extends over 15 amino acids. The germline CDR1 and CDR2 sequences are MNHEY and SVGAGI. J was trimmed by 2 bases and V by 6 bases; bases with no gene match: 7. In DNA form, the CDR3 reads TGTGCCAGCAGAGAAACGGACAGGGACACAGATACGCAGTATTTT. It codes for CASRETDRDTDTQYF.

The chain employs TRBV27 and TRBJ2-1; possible D gene TRBD2, 5 bases. The CDR3 sequence is 13 residues long. In germline, CDR1 is MNHEY, CDR2 SMNVEV (reference sequence). The ends were cut back, 1 base at V and 10 bases at J, with 11 bases in the middle. The CDR3 spells CASSLLRVGEQFF. The CDR3 DNA reads TGTGCCAGCAGTTTATTGAGGGTTGGCGAGCAGTTCTTC.

The V gene is TRBV7-9, the J gene TRBJ2-3; weak D call: TRBD2 (5 bases). Germline V gene data show CDR1 as SEHNR and CDR2 as FQNEAQ (reference sequence). The CDR3 spans 15 residues. Trimming cost V 2 bases and J 1 base, with 10 bases left between them. CDR3 in DNA: TGTGCCAGCAGCTTACCTAGCTTGGGCACAGATACGCAGTATTTT. It specifies CASSLPSLGTDTQYF.

The J gene is TRBJ1-1, the V gene TRBV11-2, with a tentative D call TRBD1 (6 bases). Germline CDR1 SGHAT, CDR2 FQNNGV. The CDR3 is 15 amino acids. V lost 2 bases, J lost 6 bases, and 16 bases lay in between. CDR3 DNA: TGTGCCAGCAGCTTAACCAACAGGGCGAGCGCTGAAGCTTTCTTT. Translation gives CASSLTNRASAEAFF.

The chain couples TRBV5-1 to TRBJ1-2, with 9 positions matching TRBD1. From germline, CDR1 is SGHRS and CDR2 YFSETQ. Trimming cost V 0 bases and J 5 bases; bases outside gene matches: 2. The CDR3 loop spans 14 amino acids. The chain's CDR3 is CASSLGDRGYGYTF. The DNA of the CDR3 is TGCGCCAGCAGCTTGGGAGACAGGGGGTATGGCTACACCTTC.

V is TRBV18 and J is TRBJ1-4; tentative D call: TRBD1 (5 bases). Trimming shortened V by 3 bases and J by 5 bases, and 13 bases separated the two germline ends. This CDR3 is 15 amino acids long. The V gene's germline CDR1 is KGHSH and CDR2 LQKENI. The CDR3 protein is CASSPRQTRNEKLFF. The DNA of the CDR3 is TGTGCCAGCTCACCCCGACAGACTCGGAATGAAAAACTGTTTTTT.